The clone carrying this TCR beta chain was seen many times. Its antigen is still unknown. TCRdb processed the 5' RACE reads anew with MiXCR; each CDR3 protein has one entry. The sample has a few hundred thousand distinct CDR3 sequences, roughly 21% seen once. The data belong to a study of T-cell memory formation after mild COVID-19. Whole-study findings and limits: Clones from the second wave (peaking day 37) had unconfirmed SARS-CoV-2 specificity. Among contracting clones, CD4+ were mainly CM/EM and CD8+ enriched in EMRA.

V was clipped by 3 bases and J by 4 bases; unmatched bases: 8. Germline CDR1 reads LGHNA; CDR2 reads YSLEER. The CDR3 sequence is 16 residues long. Sequenced input: PBMCs or a T cell subset sorted from them (not recorded which). This sequence joins TRBV4-3 and TRBJ2-2; 7 nucleotides agree with TRBD1. This TCR derives from a man in his late teens or twenties who had mild COVID-19 (a few samples of this study predate the infection). Cell type and time point are not known. CDR3 in DNA: TGCGCCAGCAGCCAGTTCGACAGGGACCTCACCGGGGAGCTGTTTTTT. It yields the protein CASSQFDRDLTGELFF.